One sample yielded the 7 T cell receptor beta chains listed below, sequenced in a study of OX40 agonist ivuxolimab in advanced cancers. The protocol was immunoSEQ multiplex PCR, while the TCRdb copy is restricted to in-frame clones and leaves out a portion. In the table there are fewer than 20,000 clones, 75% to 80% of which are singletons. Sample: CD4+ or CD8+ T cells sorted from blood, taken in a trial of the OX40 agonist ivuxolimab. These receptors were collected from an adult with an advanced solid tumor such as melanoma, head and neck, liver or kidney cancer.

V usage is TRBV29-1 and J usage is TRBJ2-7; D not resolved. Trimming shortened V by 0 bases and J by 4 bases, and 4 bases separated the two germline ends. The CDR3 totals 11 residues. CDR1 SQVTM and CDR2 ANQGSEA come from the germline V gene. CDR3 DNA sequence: TGCAGCGTTGAAGAAGGGTACGAGCAGTACTTC. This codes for CSVEEGYEQYF.

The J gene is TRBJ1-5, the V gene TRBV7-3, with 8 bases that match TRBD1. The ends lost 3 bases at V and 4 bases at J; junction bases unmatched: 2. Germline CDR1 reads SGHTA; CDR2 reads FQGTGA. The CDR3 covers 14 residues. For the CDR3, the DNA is TGTGCCAGCAGCTTGACAGGGGATAATCAGCCCCAGCATTTT. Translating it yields CASSLTGDNQPQHF.

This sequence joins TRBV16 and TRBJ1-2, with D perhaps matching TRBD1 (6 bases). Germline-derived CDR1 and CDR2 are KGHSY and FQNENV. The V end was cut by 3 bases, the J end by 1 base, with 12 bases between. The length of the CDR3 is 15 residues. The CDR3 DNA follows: TGTGCCAGCAGCCACCACAGGGATGTTAACTATGGCTACACCTTC. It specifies CASSHHRDVNYGYTF.

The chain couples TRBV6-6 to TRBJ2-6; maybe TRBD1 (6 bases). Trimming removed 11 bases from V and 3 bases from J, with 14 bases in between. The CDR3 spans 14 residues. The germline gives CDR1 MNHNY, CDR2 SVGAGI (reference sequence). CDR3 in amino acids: CAGSLGGGANVLTF. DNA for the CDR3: TGTGCCGGATCCCTAGGGGGTGGGGCCAACGTCCTGACTTTC.

CDR3 nucleotide sequence: TGTGCCAGCAGCCCGAGTGGCAGAAACTATGGCTACACCTTC. Its translation is CASSPSGRNYGYTF. V and J are TRBV5-4 and TRBJ1-2, with D unclear. CDR3 length: 14 residues. Deletions cut 4 bases from V and 2 bases from J, with 12 bases between. Germline V CDR1 and CDR2: SGHNT, YYREEE (reference sequence).

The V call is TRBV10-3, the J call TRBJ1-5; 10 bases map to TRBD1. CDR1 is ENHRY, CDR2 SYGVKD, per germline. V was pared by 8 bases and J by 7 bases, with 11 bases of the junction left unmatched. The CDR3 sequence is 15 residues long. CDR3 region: CAIGSRQGAGQPQHF. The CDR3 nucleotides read TGTGCCATCGGTTCCCGACAGGGGGCAGGACAGCCCCAGCATTTT.

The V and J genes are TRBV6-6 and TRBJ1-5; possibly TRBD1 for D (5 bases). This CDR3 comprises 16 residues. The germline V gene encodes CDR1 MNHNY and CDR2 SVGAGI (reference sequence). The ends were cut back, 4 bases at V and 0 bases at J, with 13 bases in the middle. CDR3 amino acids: CASSSRQPDSNQPQHF. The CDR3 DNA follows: TGTGCCAGCAGTTCCAGACAGCCCGATAGCAATCAGCCCCAGCATTTT.